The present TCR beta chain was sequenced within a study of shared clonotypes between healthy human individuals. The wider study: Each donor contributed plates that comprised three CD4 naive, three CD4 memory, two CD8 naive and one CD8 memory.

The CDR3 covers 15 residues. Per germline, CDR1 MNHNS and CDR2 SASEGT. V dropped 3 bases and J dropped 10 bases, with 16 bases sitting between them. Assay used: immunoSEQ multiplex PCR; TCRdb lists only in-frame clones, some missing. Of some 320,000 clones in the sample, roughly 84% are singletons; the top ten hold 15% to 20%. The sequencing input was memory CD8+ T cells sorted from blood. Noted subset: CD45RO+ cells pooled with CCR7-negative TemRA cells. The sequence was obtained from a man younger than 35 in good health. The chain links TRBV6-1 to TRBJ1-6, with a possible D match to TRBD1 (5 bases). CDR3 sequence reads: CASSETTFKGSPLHF. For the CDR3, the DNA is TGTGCCAGCAGTGAGACAACTTTTAAGGGGTCACCCCTCCACTTT.